This T cell receptor (beta chain) was captured by sequencing in a study of radiation and T cells in renal cell carcinoma. Study results and limitations: Top tumor clonotypes rose in blood 2 weeks post-radiation, then contracted. Baseline intratumoral clonotype presence is unknown without pretreatment biopsies.

In regard to this clone: Its antigen is unidentified.

Some clones are missing from TCRdb's copy, which holds only in-frame ones; the method was immunoSEQ multiplex PCR. The data hold around 180,000 clones, with about 87% observed a single time. The CDR3 length is 15 residues. CDR1 and CDR2 (germline): SQVTM, ANQGSEA. With 6 bases clipped from V and 2 bases from J, the junction kept 11 bases outside the gene matches. Time point described: blood 4 weeks post-SBRT, at nephrectomy. Treatment given: 15 Gy SBRT to primary tumor, nephrectomy 4 weeks later. Nephrectomy followed 15 Gy stereotactic body radiation by 4 weeks. Serial blood draws occurred at baseline and 2 and 4 weeks post-SBRT.

Here the sequenced sample was blood, taken from a patient whose treatment included radiotherapy and nephrectomy. The gene calls are TRBV29-1 and TRBJ2-3; 7 bases are a match to TRBD2. The sequence was obtained from a woman between 50 and 59 years old with renal cell carcinoma. The CDR3 DNA reads TGCAGCGTGCCCGCGGGGCGGGGGTCCACAGATACGCAGTATTTT. Amino acid sequence: CSVPAGRGSTDTQYF.